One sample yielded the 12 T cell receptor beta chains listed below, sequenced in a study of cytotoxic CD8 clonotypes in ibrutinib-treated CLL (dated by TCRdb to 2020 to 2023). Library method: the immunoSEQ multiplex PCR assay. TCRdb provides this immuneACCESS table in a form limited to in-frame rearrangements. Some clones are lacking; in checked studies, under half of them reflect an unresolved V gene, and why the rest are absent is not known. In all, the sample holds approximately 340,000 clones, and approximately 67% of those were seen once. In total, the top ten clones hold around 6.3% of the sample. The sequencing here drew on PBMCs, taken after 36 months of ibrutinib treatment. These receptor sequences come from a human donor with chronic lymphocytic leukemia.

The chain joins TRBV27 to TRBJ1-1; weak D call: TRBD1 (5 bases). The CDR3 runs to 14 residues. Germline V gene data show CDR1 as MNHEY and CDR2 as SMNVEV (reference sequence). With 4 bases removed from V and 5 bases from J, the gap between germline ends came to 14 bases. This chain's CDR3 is CASSWSGGRTEAFF. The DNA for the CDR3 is TGTGCCAGCAGTTGGTCGGGGGGGAGAACTGAAGCTTTCTTT.

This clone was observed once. CDR3: CASSQRTGSPNSPLHF. In DNA, the CDR3 is TGCGCCAGCAGCCAACGGACAGGGTCCCCTAATTCACCCCTCCACTTT. This chain links TRBV4-1 with TRBJ1-6, with 8 nucleotides matching TRBD1. The J segment lost 6 bases and the V segment lost 2 bases, leaving 6 bases of the junction unmatched. Germline V gene sequence: CDR1 MGHRA, CDR2 YSYEKL. The CDR3 extends over 16 amino acids.

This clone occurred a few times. The CDR3 bases are TGTGCCAGCACTGTTCAATCGGGGTTCTCCTACGAGCAGTACTTC. Protein sequence: CASTVQSGFSYEQYF. The rearrangement links TRBV2 to TRBJ2-7, with D tentatively TRBD2 (5 bases). Germline V CDR1 and CDR2: SNHLY, FYNNEI. This CDR3 is 15 amino acids long. Trimming shortened V by 7 bases and J by 0 bases, and 16 bases separated the two germline ends. Together with reference TRBV2 and TRBJ2-7, the CDR3 gives the full variable domain: EPEVTQTPSHQVTQMGQEVILRCVPISNHLYFYWYRQILGQKVEFLVSFYNNEISEKSEIFDDQFSVERPDGSNFTLKIRSTKLEDSAMYFCASTVQSGFSYEQYFGPGTRLTVT.

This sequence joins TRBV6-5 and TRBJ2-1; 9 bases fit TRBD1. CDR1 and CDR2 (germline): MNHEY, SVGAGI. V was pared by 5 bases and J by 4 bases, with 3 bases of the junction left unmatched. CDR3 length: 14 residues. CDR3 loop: CASSQGTGYNEQFF. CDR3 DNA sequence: TGTGCCAGCAGTCAGGGGACAGGGTACAATGAGCAGTTCTTC.

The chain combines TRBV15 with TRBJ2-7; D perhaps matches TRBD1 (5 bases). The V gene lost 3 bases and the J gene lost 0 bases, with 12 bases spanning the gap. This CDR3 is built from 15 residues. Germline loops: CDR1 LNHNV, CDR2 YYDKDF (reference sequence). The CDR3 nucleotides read TGTGCCACCAGCAGGACCTGGGGCAGCTCCTACGAGCAGTACTTC. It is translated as CATSRTWGSSYEQYF.

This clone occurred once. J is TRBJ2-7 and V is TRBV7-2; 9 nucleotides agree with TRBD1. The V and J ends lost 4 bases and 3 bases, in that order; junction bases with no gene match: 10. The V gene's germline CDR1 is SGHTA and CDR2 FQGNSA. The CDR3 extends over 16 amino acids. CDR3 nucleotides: TGTGCCAGCAGCTCAACTCCGGGACAGGGTAGCTACGAGCAGTACTTC. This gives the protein CASSSTPGQGSYEQYF.

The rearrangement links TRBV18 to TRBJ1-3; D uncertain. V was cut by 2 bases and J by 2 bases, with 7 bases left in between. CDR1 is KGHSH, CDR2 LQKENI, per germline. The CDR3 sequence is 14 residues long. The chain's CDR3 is CASSPAGAGNTIYF. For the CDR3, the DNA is TGTGCCAGCTCACCAGCCGGGGCTGGAAACACCATATATTTT.

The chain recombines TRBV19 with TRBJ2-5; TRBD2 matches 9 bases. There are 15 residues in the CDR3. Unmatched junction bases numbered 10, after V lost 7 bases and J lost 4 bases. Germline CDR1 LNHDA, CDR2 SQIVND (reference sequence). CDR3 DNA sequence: TGTGCCAGTACCGAGACTAGCGGAGGGTTAGAGACCCAGTACTTC. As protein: CASTETSGGLETQYF.

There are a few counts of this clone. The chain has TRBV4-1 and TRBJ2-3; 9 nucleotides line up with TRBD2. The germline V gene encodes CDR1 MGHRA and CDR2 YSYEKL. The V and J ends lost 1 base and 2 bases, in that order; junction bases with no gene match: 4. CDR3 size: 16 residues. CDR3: CASSQGLAAHTDTQYF. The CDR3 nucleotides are TGCGCCAGCAGCCAAGGACTAGCGGCGCACACAGATACGCAGTATTTT.

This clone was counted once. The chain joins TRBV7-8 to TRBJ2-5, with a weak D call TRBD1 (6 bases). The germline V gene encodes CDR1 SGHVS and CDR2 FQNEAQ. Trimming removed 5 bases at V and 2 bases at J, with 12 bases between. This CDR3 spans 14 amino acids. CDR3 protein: CASSPGTHQETQYF. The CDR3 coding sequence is TGTGCCAGCAGCCCCGGGACACATCAAGAGACCCAGTACTTC.

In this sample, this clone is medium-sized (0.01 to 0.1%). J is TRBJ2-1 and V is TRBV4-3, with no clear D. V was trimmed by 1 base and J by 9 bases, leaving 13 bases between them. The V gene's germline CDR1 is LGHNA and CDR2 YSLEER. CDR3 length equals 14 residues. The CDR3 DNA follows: TGCGCCAGCAGCCAAGCTGCGGATGCGTCTGAGCAGTTCTTC. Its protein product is CASSQAADASEQFF.

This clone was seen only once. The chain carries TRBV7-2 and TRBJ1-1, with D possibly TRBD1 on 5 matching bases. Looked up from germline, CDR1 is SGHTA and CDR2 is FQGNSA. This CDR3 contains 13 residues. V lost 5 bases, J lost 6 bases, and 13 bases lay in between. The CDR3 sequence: CASSATGGSEAFF. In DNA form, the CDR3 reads TGTGCCAGCAGCGCCACGGGGGGATCTGAAGCTTTCTTT.